This entry describes one T cell receptor (beta chain). Seattle-derived patients entered the study during active infection and were followed longitudinally. Germline CDR1 SQVTM, CDR2 ANQGSEA. The CDR3 runs to 14 residues. Deletions cut 7 bases from V and 5 bases from J, with 20 bases between. This sample was included in a study of blood T cell repertoires in COVID-19. In the study overall: The United States, Italy and Spain provided the acute and convalescent COVID-19 samples. PBMCs, B-cell-depleted T cells, or T cells provided the cDNA or gDNA that made up the material.

Methods used by the authors: It was from reference gene primer amplification that nucleated cell counts were estimated. The table came from immunoSEQ multiplex PCR; TCRdb's copy has only in-frame clones and leaves some out. D and trimming come from the DNA, and the V and J calls and clone size come from that table. The sample has about 200,000 clones, about 85% seen once. The chain combines TRBV29-1 with TRBJ2-5; a weak D match, TRBD2 (7 bases). The sequence was collected from a woman aged 35 to 49 with COVID-19, enrolled during active disease. The specimen sequenced was peripheral blood. CDR3 sequence (DNA): TGCAGCGCCCCGGAGGGGGGGTGGGGCGAGACCCAGTACTTC. This encodes CSAPEGGWGETQYF. The full variable domain, its missing parts supplied by reference TRBV29-1 and TRBJ2-5, is SAVISQKPSRDICQRGTSLTIQCQVDSQVTMMFWYRQQPGQSLTLIATANQGSEATYESGFVIDKFPISRPNLTFSTLTVSNMSPEDSSIYLCSAPEGGWGETQYFGPGTRLLVL.